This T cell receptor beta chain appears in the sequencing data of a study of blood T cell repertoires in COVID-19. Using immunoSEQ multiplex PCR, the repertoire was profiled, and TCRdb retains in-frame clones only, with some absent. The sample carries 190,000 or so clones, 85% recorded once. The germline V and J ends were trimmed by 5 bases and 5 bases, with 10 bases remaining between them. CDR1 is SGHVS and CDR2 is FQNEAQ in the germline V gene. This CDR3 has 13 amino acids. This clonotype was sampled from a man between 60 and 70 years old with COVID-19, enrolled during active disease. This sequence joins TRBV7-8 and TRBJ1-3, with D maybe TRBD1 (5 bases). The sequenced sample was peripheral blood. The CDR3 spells CASSMTVRNTIYF. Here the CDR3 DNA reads TGTGCCAGCAGCATGACAGTTCGAAACACCATATATTTT.